This T cell receptor beta chain was sequenced in a study of blood T cell repertoires in COVID-19. Overall study: Italy, Spain and the United States were the sources of the convalescent and acute COVID-19 samples. Sources were T cells, B-cell-depleted T cells, or PBMCs; the material itself was cDNA or gDNA.

The CDR3 contains 18 residues. V lost 0 bases to trimming and J lost 5 bases, with 22 bases between them. Germline CDR1 is LNHDA and CDR2 is SQIVND (reference sequence). In the original analysis: Amplification of reference gene primers was used by the study to estimate nucleated cell counts. The assay was immunoSEQ multiplex PCR, and TCRdb's table has in-frame clones only and misses some. That table furnishes V, J and clone size, whereas the DNA furnished D and trimming. The sample lists hundreds of thousands of clones, approximately 84% seen once, with 3.5% to 5% in the top ten. The V and J genes are TRBV19 and TRBJ1-2; a possible D gene is TRBD1 (5 bases). This receptor was identified in a man between 45 and 60 years old with acute or convalescent COVID-19. Sample: peripheral blood. CDR3 in amino acids: CASSIEKVTGVTSYGYTF. The CDR3 DNA sequence: TGTGCCAGTAGTATAGAGAAGGTCACGGGGGTTACTAGTTATGGCTACACCTTC.